The T cell receptor beta chain under discussion was sequenced for a study of response to subunit inactivated influenza vaccine. The study's findings and limits: Authors suggested each seasonal flu vaccination may recruit only limited numbers of new T cells.

About this clonotype itself: The antigen remains unidentified.

Germline V gene sequence: CDR1 SGHRS, CDR2 YFSETQ. The CDR3 sequence is 16 residues long. V was pared by 2 bases and J by 2 bases, with 15 bases between. TCRdb re-analysed the RT-PCR reads in MiXCR, keeping a single row per CDR3 protein. In the table there are 430,000 or so distinct CDR3 sequences, 11% of which are singletons. The TCR was taken from a man in his fifties or sixties who received an inactivated influenza vaccine. This chain links TRBV5-1 with TRBJ2-3; tentatively, D is TRBD2 (6 bases). Here the sequenced sample was PBMCs from blood, taken roughly 45 days after vaccination. CDR3 amino acids: CASSFGLATYTDTQYF. Written as DNA, the CDR3 is TGCGCCAGCAGCTTTGGGCTAGCGACCTACACAGATACGCAGTATTTT. Filled out from reference TRBV5-1 and TRBJ2-3, the complete variable domain reads KAGVTQTPRYLIKTRGQQVTLSCSPISGHRSVSWYQQTPGQGLQFLFEYFSETQRNKGNFPGRFSGRQFSNSRSEMNVSTLELGDSALYLCASSFGLATYTDTQYFGPGTRLTVL.